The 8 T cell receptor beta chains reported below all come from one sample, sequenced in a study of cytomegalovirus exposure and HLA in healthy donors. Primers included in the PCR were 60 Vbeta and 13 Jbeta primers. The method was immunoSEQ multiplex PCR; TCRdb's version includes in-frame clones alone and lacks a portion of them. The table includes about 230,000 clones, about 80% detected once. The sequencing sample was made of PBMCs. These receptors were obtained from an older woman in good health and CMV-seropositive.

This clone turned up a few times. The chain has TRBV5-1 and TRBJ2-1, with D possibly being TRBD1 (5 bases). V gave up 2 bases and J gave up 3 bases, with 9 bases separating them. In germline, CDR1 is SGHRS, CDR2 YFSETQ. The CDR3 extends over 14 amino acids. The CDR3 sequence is CASSFSRVYNEQFF. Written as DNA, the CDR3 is TGCGCCAGCAGCTTCAGCAGGGTCTACAATGAGCAGTTCTTC.

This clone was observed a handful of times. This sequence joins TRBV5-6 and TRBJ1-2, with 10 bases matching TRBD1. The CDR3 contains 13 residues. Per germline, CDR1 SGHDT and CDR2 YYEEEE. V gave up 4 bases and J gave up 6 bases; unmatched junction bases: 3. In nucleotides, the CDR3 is TGTGCCAGCAGCACCGGGACAGGGGATGGCTACACCTTC. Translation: CASSTGTGDGYTF.

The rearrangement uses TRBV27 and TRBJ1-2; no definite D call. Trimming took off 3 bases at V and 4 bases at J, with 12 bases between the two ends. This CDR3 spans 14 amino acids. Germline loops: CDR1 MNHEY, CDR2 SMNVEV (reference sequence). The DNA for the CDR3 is TGTGCCAGCAGTTTCCGGCAGGAAGGCTATGGCTACACCTTC. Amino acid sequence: CASSFRQEGYGYTF.

CDR3 region: CASRTPPGYGYTF. For the CDR3, the DNA is TGTGCCAGCAGAACCCCCCCCGGCTATGGCTACACCTTC. This chain connects TRBV6-5 to TRBJ1-2, with D uncertain. This CDR3 is built from 13 residues. CDR1 and CDR2 (germline): MNHEY, SVGAGI. With 6 bases removed from V and 4 bases from J, the gap between germline ends came to 12 bases.

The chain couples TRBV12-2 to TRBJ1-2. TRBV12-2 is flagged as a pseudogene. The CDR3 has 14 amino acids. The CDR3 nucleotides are TGTGCAAGTCGCTCGAATTGGGGGGGCGATGGCTACACCTTC. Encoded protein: CASRSNWGGDGYTF.

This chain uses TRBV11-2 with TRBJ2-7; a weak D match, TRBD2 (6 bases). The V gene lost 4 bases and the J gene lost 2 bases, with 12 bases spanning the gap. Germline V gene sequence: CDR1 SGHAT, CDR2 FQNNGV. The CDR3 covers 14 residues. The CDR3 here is CASSSGGFTYEQYF. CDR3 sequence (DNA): TGTGCCAGCAGCTCCGGGGGATTCACCTACGAGCAGTACTTC.

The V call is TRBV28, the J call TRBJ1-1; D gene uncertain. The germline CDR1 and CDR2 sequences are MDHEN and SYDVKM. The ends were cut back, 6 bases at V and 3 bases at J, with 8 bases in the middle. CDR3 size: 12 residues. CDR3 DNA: TGTGCCAGCAGCCTCGACTACACTGAAGCTTTCTTT. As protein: CASSLDYTEAFF.

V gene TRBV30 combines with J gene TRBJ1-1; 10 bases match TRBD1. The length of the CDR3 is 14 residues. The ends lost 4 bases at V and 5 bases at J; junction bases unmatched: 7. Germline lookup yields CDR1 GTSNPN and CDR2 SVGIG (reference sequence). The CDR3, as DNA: TGTGCCTGGAACCCGGGACAGGGGAGAACTGAAGCTTTCTTT. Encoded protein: CAWNPGQGRTEAFF.